This TCR beta chain came from a study of CD8 T cells in ankylosing spondylitis. Study results and limitations: Both synovial fluid and blood in reactive arthritis had previously been reported to carry some motif variants.

A remark on this clonotype: As yet, its antigen is unknown.

Libraries for TCR beta were made by quantitative 5'-RACE with molecular barcodes. MiXCR, applied by TCRdb to the 5' RACE reads, yields one record per CDR3 protein. The table has about 36,000 distinct CDR3 sequences, 9.5% to 11% seen once. The CDR3 is made up of 16 amino acids. Trimming left V 2 bases short and J 1 base short, with 14 bases between. This TCR came from a male donor with ankylosing spondylitis. The chain joins TRBV12-3 or TRBV12-4 to TRBJ2-5; D may match TRBD1 or TRBD2 (5 bases each). What was sequenced was synovial fluid, either unsorted or a sorted T cell fraction (not recorded which). The CDR3 DNA follows: TGTGCCAGCAGTTTACTGGGGGTGGCGGGCCAAGAGACCCAGTACTTC. Protein sequence: CASSLLGVAGQETQYF.